This TCR beta chain is drawn from a study of T cells in localized non-small cell lung cancer. General study results and limits: Among blood samples, higher T cell density accompanied longer overall survival. Adjacent lung exhibited a median of about 50 among the 100 most abundant tumor clones.

CDR3 length: 17 amino acids. V was clipped by 3 bases and J by 0 bases; unmatched bases: 9. The germline V gene has CDR1 SGHRS and CDR2 YFSETQ. On this clone: What it recognizes is unknown.

This table comes from immunoSEQ multiplex PCR, and its TCRdb copy is limited to in-frame clones, with some not included. The top ten clones hold over 4% of a sample with fewer than 95,000 clones, about nine tenths of them seen once. V and J are TRBV5-1 and TRBJ1-1; 9 bases line up with TRBD1. The source of this sequence is a woman aged 35 to 75 with stage II squamous cell lung carcinoma. The sequencing here drew on PBMCs, taken before any cancer treatment. The CDR3 spells CASSSDRGRHLNTEAFF. The CDR3 DNA reads as TGCGCCAGCAGCTCTGACAGGGGGAGGCACTTGAACACTGAAGCTTTCTTT.